Listed here are 26 T cell receptor beta chains from one sample, sequenced in a study of T cell repertoires in cytomegalovirus infection. TCRdb re-called the reads through MiXCR, storing one row per CDR3 protein. Among roughly 860,000 distinct CDR3 sequences listed, around a third were seen once. No antigen is known for these receptors. This specimen consisted of cultured CD8+ T cells from PBMCs, obtained from culture after CMV antigen stimulation. These receptors originate from a human donor in good health (CMV status not recorded). Some clones in this sample may be carry-over from other donors' samples.

The gene calls are TRBV10-3 and TRBJ2-2, with TRBD1 as a possible D gene (6 bases). CDR1 and CDR2 from the germline V gene are ENHRY and SYGVKD. The V end was cut by 3 bases, the J end by 9 bases, with 11 bases between. The CDR3 has 13 residues. DNA for the CDR3: TGTGCCATCAGTGATAACAGGGACCGGGAGCTGTTTTTT. It yields the protein CAISDNRDRELFF.

Only a few counts were recorded for this clonotype. The chain carries TRBV27 and TRBJ2-2; D unclear. Deletions cut 0 bases from V and 0 bases from J, with 14 bases between. CDR1 and CDR2 from the germline V gene are MNHEY and SMNVEV (reference sequence). The CDR3 is 18 residues long. CDR3 sequence: CASSLSKAYRSNTGELFF. The CDR3 region has the DNA TGTGCCAGCAGTTTATCGAAAGCTTACAGATCGAACACCGGGGAGCTGTTTTTT.

V gene TRBV6-1 combines with J gene TRBJ2-5; 9 positions match TRBD1. Germline V gives CDR1 MNHNS, CDR2 SASEGT. The CDR3 is 14 amino acids. V trimming: 7 bases; J trimming: 5 bases; junction bases outside the gene matches: 8. The DNA of the CDR3 is TGTGCCAGCACTAACAGGGGGCTGGGGGAGACCCAGTACTTC. Its protein product is CASTNRGLGETQYF.

The chain uses TRBV6-5 and TRBJ2-7, with 9 bases identical to TRBD1. This CDR3 region has 17 residues. V shed 2 bases and J 0 bases; nucleotides not matched to a gene: 8. Germline-derived CDR1 and CDR2 are MNHEY and SVGAGI. Here the CDR3 reads CASSYNKNRGHSYEQYF. The CDR3 bases are TGTGCCAGCAGTTACAATAAAAACAGGGGGCACTCCTACGAGCAGTACTTC.

This clonotype has more than one count but fewer than ten. The J gene is TRBJ2-5, the V gene TRBV12-3 or TRBV12-4, with 11 bases matching TRBD2. The V segment lost 3 bases and the J segment 2 bases; nucleotides outside the gene matches: 11. The CDR3 extends over 18 amino acids. CDR3 bases: TGTGCCAGCAGTTTCGCACTAGCGGGGGCCCCGGTTCAAGAGACCCAGTACTTC. Amino acids: CASSFALAGAPVQETQYF.

This chain links TRBV4-3 with TRBJ2-5, with D unclear. There are 15 residues in the CDR3. Germline-derived CDR1 and CDR2 are LGHNA and YSLEER. V lost 0 bases and J lost 5, with 13 bases in between. This CDR3 is CASSQDDGKRETQYF. In DNA, the CDR3 is TGCGCCAGCAGCCAAGATGATGGCAAACGGGAGACCCAGTACTTC.

This clonotype was detected only a few times. The CDR3 nucleotides are TGTGCCAGCAGCGACAGGGGTAACTCCTACAATGAGCAGTTCTTC. Translation gives CASSDRGNSYNEQFF. The chain carries TRBV9 and TRBJ2-1; 7 bases match TRBD1. Germline CDR1 reads SGDLS; CDR2 reads YYNGEE. The CDR3 loop spans 15 amino acids. V was pared by 3 bases and J by 0 bases, with 3 bases of the junction left unmatched.

V is TRBV7-6 and J is TRBJ1-2; TRBD1 might be the D (5 bases). The CDR3 spans 13 residues. From germline, CDR1 is SGHVS and CDR2 FNYEAQ. Trimming took off 5 bases at V and 8 bases at J, with 15 bases between the two ends. Written as DNA, the CDR3 is TGTGCCAGCAGCCCCGCGTCGGGGGAAGGCTACACCTTC. Its translation: CASSPASGEGYTF. Supplemented by reference TRBV7-6 and TRBJ1-2, the full variable domain reads GAGVSQSPRYKVTKRGQDVALRCDPISGHVSLYWYRQALGQGPEFLTYFNYEAQQDKSGLPNDRFSAERPEGSISTLTIQRTEQRDSAMYRCASSPASGEGYTFGSGTRLTVV.

This clonotype was picked up a small number of times. The CDR3 spells CASSPRDRIPNTEAFF. In nucleotides, the CDR3 is TGTGCCAGCAGTCCCCGGGACAGGATACCGAACACTGAAGCTTTCTTT. The genes are TRBV12-3 or TRBV12-4 and TRBJ1-1; 8 bases align to TRBD1. The CDR3 covers 16 residues. The J segment lost 1 base and the V segment lost 5 bases, leaving 9 bases of the junction unmatched.

This clonotype turned up a few times. The chain recombines TRBV19 with TRBJ2-1, with 8 bases matching TRBD2. Germline V lookup: CDR1 LNHDA, CDR2 SQIVND (reference sequence). CDR3 length equals 15 residues. V lost 1 base and J lost 3; bases outside the gene matches: 2. The CDR3 DNA follows: TGTGCCAGTAGTATAGTTGGGACTAGCTACAATGAGCAGTTCTTC. Its protein product is CASSIVGTSYNEQFF.

This clonotype was detected ten times or more. The chain combines TRBV12-3 or TRBV12-4 with TRBJ1-1; D is unresolved. The CDR3 spans 15 residues. V was clipped by 5 bases and J by 8 bases, with 21 bases between them. CDR3 in DNA: TGTGCCAGCAGTCCGGGCGGGCGCCCTATACTAGAAGCTTTCTTT. Translating gives CASSPGGRPILEAFF.

This clonotype was recorded a few times. V usage is TRBV2 and J usage is TRBJ2-3, with 9 bases identical to TRBD1. The CDR3 consists of 16 residues. V trimming: 8 bases; J trimming: 3 bases; junction bases outside the gene matches: 12. Germline V gene sequence: CDR1 SNHLY, CDR2 FYNNEI. CDR3 in DNA: TGTGCCAGCGGATTCGCCGGGACAGGGACTACAGATACGCAGTATTTT. Translating gives CASGFAGTGTTDTQYF. Supplemented by reference TRBV2 and TRBJ2-3, the full variable domain reads EPEVTQTPSHQVTQMGQEVILRCVPISNHLYFYWYRQILGQKVEFLVSFYNNEISEKSEIFDDQFSVERPDGSNFTLKIRSTKLEDSAMYFCASGFAGTGTTDTQYFGPGTRLTVL.

This clonotype was seen many times. The rearrangement joins TRBV9 to TRBJ1-4; a weak D match, TRBD1 (6 bases). Trimming cost V 0 bases and J 0 bases, with 12 bases left between them. CDR1 and CDR2 from the germline V gene are SGDLS and YYNGEE. The CDR3 has 17 amino acids. CDR3 DNA: TGTGCCAGCAGCGTAGCCGGACAGAGTTCAACTAATGAAAAACTGTTTTTT. Translation gives CASSVAGQSSTNEKLFF.

This clonotype was observed a few times. This chain uses TRBV12-3 or TRBV12-4 with TRBJ2-5; D not resolved. V was pared by 3 bases and J by 6 bases, with 11 bases between. CDR3 length: 13 amino acids. The CDR3 bases are TGTGCCAGCAGTTTGGGTAATAGTCAGACCCAGTACTTC. The encoded protein is CASSLGNSQTQYF.

This sequence joins TRBV5-5 and TRBJ2-2; 12 nucleotides agree with TRBD1. V dropped 5 bases and J dropped 6; count of bases not matched to a gene: 8. The CDR3 spans 16 residues. Germline lookup yields CDR1 SGHKS and CDR2 YYEKEE (reference sequence). The CDR3 reads CASSPRDRGLPGELFF. CDR3 coding DNA: TGTGCCAGCAGTCCCCGGGACAGGGGGCTCCCCGGGGAGCTGTTTTTT.

The CDR3: CASSREGYTF. The CDR3 DNA follows: TGTGCCAGCAGTCGAGAGGGCTACACCTTC. The chain uses TRBV2 and TRBJ1-2; D gene uncertain. Germline CDR1 is SNHLY and CDR2 is FYNNEI. This CDR3 comprises 10 residues. V shed 5 bases and J shed 8 bases, with 6 bases lying between them.

The chain combines TRBV28 with TRBJ2-1, with 8 bases lining up with TRBD1. Germline V CDR1 and CDR2: MDHEN, SYDVKM. The CDR3 loop spans 14 amino acids. The ends lost 7 bases at V and 5 bases at J; junction bases unmatched: 7. CDR3 sequence reads: CASNKDRVHNEQFF. CDR3 sequence (DNA): TGTGCCAGCAATAAGGACAGGGTCCACAATGAGCAGTTCTTC. Full variable domain (outside the CDR3, taken from reference TRBV28 and TRBJ2-1): DVKVTQSSRYLVKRTGEKVFLECVQDMDHENMFWYRQDPGLGLRLIYFSYDVKMKEKGDIPEGYSVSREKKERFSLILESASTNQTSMYLCASNKDRVHNEQFFGPGTRLTVL.

This clonotype was seen a handful of times. This rearrangement joins TRBV20-1 to TRBJ2-7; TRBD1 matches 7 bases. Germline CDR1 DFQATT, CDR2 SNEGSKA (reference sequence). This CDR3 is built from 13 residues. Trimming took 3 bases from V and 1 from J; bases not matched to a gene: 3. This CDR3 reads CSARVDRSYEQYV. The CDR3 coding sequence is TGCAGTGCTAGGGTGGACAGGTCCTACGAGCAGTACGTC.

The rearrangement uses TRBV28 and TRBJ2-7; 14 bases are shared with TRBD2. The length of the CDR3 is 19 residues. Per the germline V gene, CDR1 is MDHEN and CDR2 is SYDVKM. V shed 5 bases, J shed 0 bases, and the junction held 12 bases outside the gene matches. The DNA for the CDR3 is TGTGCCAGCAGTCCGACTAGCGGGGGGGCCGAGGCTTACTCCTACGAGCAGTACGTC. Translating it yields CASSPTSGGAEAYSYEQYV.

As for this clonotype: A much larger clonotype is one base distant, so this may be a read error. CDR3 amino acids: CANSLEGREAFF. The CDR3 coding sequence is TGTGCCAACAGCTTAGAGGGCAGGGAAGCTTTCTTT. The chain combines TRBV7-2 with TRBJ1-1; D is ambiguous. The CDR3 covers 12 residues. Germline V lookup: CDR1 SGHTA, CDR2 FQGNSA. The full variable domain, its missing parts supplied by reference TRBV7-2 and TRBJ1-1, is GAGVSQSPSNKVTEKGKDVELRCDPISGHTALYWYRQSLGQGLEFLIYFQGNSAPDKSGLPSDRFSAERTGGSVSTLTIQRTQQEDSAVYLCANSLEGREAFFGQGTRLTVV.

This clonotype was observed many times. The chain uses TRBV4-1 and TRBJ1-5, with D possibly matching TRBD1 (5 bases). Per the germline V gene, CDR1 is MGHRA and CDR2 is YSYEKL. The CDR3 sequence is 16 residues long. Between the trimmed V and J ends, which lost 1 base and 4 bases, there was a span of 14 bases. The CDR3 sequence is CASSQVAGTDNQPQHF. CDR3 in DNA: TGCGCCAGCAGCCAAGTTGCCGGGACCGATAATCAGCCCCAGCATTTT.

V is TRBV15 and J is TRBJ2-3; no firm D call. Deletions cut 3 bases from V and 2 bases from J, with 9 bases between. The CDR3 totals 14 residues. The germline V gene encodes CDR1 LNHNV and CDR2 YYDKDF (reference sequence). CDR3 bases: TGTGCCACCAGCAGTACTGTTTCCACAGATACGCAGTATTTT. This codes for CATSSTVSTDTQYF. The whole variable domain, filled in from reference TRBV15 and TRBJ2-3, reads DAMVIQNPRYQVTQFGKPVTLSCSQTLNHNVMYWYQQKSSQAPKLLFHYYDKDFNNEADTPDNFQSRRPNTSFCFLDIRSPGLGDTAMYLCATSSTVSTDTQYFGPGTRLTVL.

This clonotype was observed a single time. The chain combines TRBV9 with TRBJ2-5; TRBD2 matches 13 bases. The CDR3 covers 15 residues. Per the germline V gene, CDR1 is SGDLS and CDR2 is YYNGEE. J gave up 5 bases and V 3 bases, and 4 bases lay outside the gene matches. The DNA of the CDR3 is TGTGCCAGCAGCGGGGGACTAGCGGGGTTCGAGACCCAGTACTTC. Protein: CASSGGLAGFETQYF.

The chain combines TRBV2 with TRBJ2-7; 9 nucleotides match TRBD1. This CDR3 is built from 14 residues. The germline CDR1 and CDR2 sequences are SNHLY and FYNNEI. The junction had 6 bases not matched to a gene; V was cut back by 3 bases and J by 6 bases. As DNA, the CDR3 is TGTGCCAGCAGTGATGGGACAGGGACCGGCGAGCAGTACTTC. Amino acid sequence: CASSDGTGTGEQYF. The full variable domain, completed using reference TRBV2 and TRBJ2-7, is EPEVTQTPSHQVTQMGQEVILRCVPISNHLYFYWYRQILGQKVEFLVSFYNNEISEKSEIFDDQFSVERPDGSNFTLKIRSTKLEDSAMYFCASSDGTGTGEQYFGPGTRLTVT.

In regard to this clonotype: The junction does not match germline at one end; this may be a read error. The chain has TRBV27 and TRBJ2-5; 7 nucleotides agree with TRBD1. CDR3 length: 13 residues. CDR1 and CDR2 (germline): MNHEY, SMNVEV (reference sequence). The CDR3 sequence: CASISGGQGTQYF. CDR3 bases: TGTGCCAGCATATCAGGGGGTCAAGGGACCCAGTACTTC.

The CDR3 spells CASRTYEQYV. CDR3 sequence (DNA): TGTGCCAGCAGAACCTACGAGCAGTACGTC. The V gene is TRBV6-2 or TRBV6-3, the J gene TRBJ2-7; D is undetermined. Germline lookup yields CDR1 MNHEY and CDR2 SVGEGT. The CDR3 loop spans 10 amino acids. The germline V and J ends were trimmed by 6 bases and 2 bases, with 2 bases remaining between them.